This TCR beta chain originates from a study of radiation and T cells in renal cell carcinoma. Study details: Nephrectomy followed 15 Gy stereotactic body radiation by 4 weeks. Study-level points and caveats: No pretreatment tumor biopsies were available for baseline clonotypes.

Profiled with immunoSEQ multiplex PCR; TCRdb holds only in-frame clones, not every one. The repertoire holds about 140,000 clones, over 80% seen once, with around 25% in the top ten. The CDR3 runs 14 residues. V trimming: 0 bases; J trimming: 3 bases; junction bases outside the gene matches: 2. Germline CDR1 is WNHNN and CDR2 is SYGVQD (reference sequence). Of note for this clone: What it binds is unknown.

This sample's time point: baseline pretreatment blood. Noted treatment: 15 Gy SBRT to primary tumor, nephrectomy 4 weeks later. This sequence joins TRBV10-1 and TRBJ2-7, with 7 bases lining up with TRBD2. The source of this sequence is a woman aged 50 to 65 with renal cell carcinoma. The starting material was blood, obtained from a patient whose treatment included radiotherapy and nephrectomy. CDR3 nucleotide sequence: TGCGCCAGCAGTGAGTCGGGGGGGATCTACGAGCAGTACTTC. This codes for CASSESGGIYEQYF.